Each of the 28 T cell receptor beta chains below was sequenced from the same sample in a study of blood T cell repertoires in COVID-19. Generated by immunoSEQ multiplex PCR, the TCRdb table keeps only in-frame clones and is missing some. This sample yields approximately 70,000 clones, of which about 80% are seen a single time; 4.5% to 5.5% belongs to the top ten. Sequenced material: peripheral blood. These receptors all come from a woman in her fifties or sixties with acute or convalescent COVID-19.

V is TRBV7-2 and J is TRBJ2-1; 10 positions agree with TRBD2. This CDR3 spans 14 amino acids. Unmatched junction bases numbered 4, after V lost 4 bases and J lost 7 bases. CDR1 is SGHTA, CDR2 FQGNSA, per germline. The CDR3 loop reads CASSWGLALNEQFF. In nucleotides, the CDR3 is TGTGCCAGCAGCTGGGGACTAGCGTTGAATGAGCAGTTCTTC.

V usage is TRBV19 and J usage is TRBJ2-3, with TRBD2 matching over 8 bases. CDR3 length: 14 residues. Germline V lookup: CDR1 LNHDA, CDR2 SQIVND (reference sequence). V gave up 5 bases and J gave up 6 bases; unmatched junction bases: 7. The CDR3 sequence: CASSLSGGGDTQYF. The CDR3 DNA reads as TGTGCCAGTAGTCTAAGCGGGGGAGGTGATACGCAGTATTTT.

The chain carries TRBV29-1 and TRBJ2-7, with D possibly matching TRBD1 (7 bases). The germline gives CDR1 SQVTM, CDR2 ANQGSEA. The CDR3 consists of 13 residues. V was pared by 2 bases and J by 1 base, with 9 bases between. CDR3 sequence reads: CSVEQGGSYEQYF. DNA for the CDR3: TGCAGCGTTGAACAGGGGGGATCCTACGAGCAGTACTTC.

The V gene is TRBV19, the J gene TRBJ2-2; D may be TRBD1 (5 bases). CDR3 length: 14 residues. The germline V gene encodes CDR1 LNHDA and CDR2 SQIVND (reference sequence). The ends were cut back, 6 bases at V and 5 bases at J, with 13 bases in the middle. CDR3 sequence: CASSKGLRTGELFF. DNA for the CDR3: TGTGCCAGTAGCAAGGGGCTTCGAACCGGGGAGCTGTTTTTT.

The gene calls are TRBV30 and TRBJ1-2; 10 positions agree with TRBD1. The germline V gene has CDR1 GTSNPN and CDR2 SVGIG (reference sequence). V lost 1 base to trimming and J lost 8 bases; unmatched junction nucleotides: 10. This CDR3 contains 15 residues. The CDR3 reads CAWSAPDRGVNGYTF. CDR3 bases: TGTGCCTGGAGTGCCCCGGACAGGGGGGTAAACGGCTACACCTTC.

The chain carries TRBV3-1 (or the pseudogene TRBV3-2) and TRBJ2-2, with TRBD2 matching 9 bases. The ends lost 3 bases at V and 4 bases at J; junction bases unmatched: 9. Germline CDR1 is LGHDT and CDR2 is YNNKEL (reference sequence). CDR3 length: 17 amino acids. The CDR3 coding sequence is TGTGCCAGCAGCCAGGTGCGACTAGCGGCGGGCACCGGGGAGCTGTTTTTT. Its translation: CASSQVRLAAGTGELFF.

This clone was seen once. The V gene is TRBV3-1 (or the pseudogene TRBV3-2), the J gene TRBJ1-6; 10 bases are shared with TRBD1. Germline loops: CDR1 LGHDT, CDR2 YNNKEL (reference sequence). J lost 10 bases, V lost 10 bases, and 7 bases had no gene match. The CDR3 runs to 13 residues. In nucleotides, the CDR3 is TGTGCCACCCGGGACAGGGGCATATCACCCCTCCACTTT. Its protein product is CATRDRGISPLHF.

This rearrangement joins TRBV11-2 to TRBJ1-6; perhaps TRBD1 as D (6 bases). Germline CDR1 and CDR2: SGHAT and FQNNGV. The CDR3 spans 13 residues. The V gene lost 5 bases and the J gene lost 13 bases, with 15 bases spanning the gap. CDR3 amino acids: CASSRWTAQPLHF. CDR3 in DNA: TGTGCCAGCAGCCGTTGGACAGCCCAGCCCCTCCACTTT.

The chain uses TRBV5-1 and TRBJ1-2; D might be TRBD1 (5 bases). Germline assignment: CDR1 SGHRS and CDR2 YFSETQ. The CDR3 is 14 amino acids. Trimming removed 2 bases from V and 4 bases from J, with 12 bases in between. CDR3 coding DNA: TGCGCCAGCAGCTTTGGGGGGGTAGGCTATGGCTACACCTTC. It is translated as CASSFGGVGYGYTF.

V is TRBV3-1 (or the pseudogene TRBV3-2) and J is TRBJ1-4; D is unclear. In germline, CDR1 is LGHDT, CDR2 YNNKEL (reference sequence). CDR3 length equals 15 residues. Between the trimmed V and J ends, which lost 5 bases and 0 bases, there was a span of 10 bases. The CDR3 protein is CASSSRLTTNEKLFF. In DNA, the CDR3 is TGTGCCAGCAGCTCGCGTTTAACAACTAATGAAAAACTGTTTTTT.

The chain combines TRBV19 with TRBJ1-6; no reliable D call. CDR3 length: 15 amino acids. V shed 0 bases and J shed 11 bases, with 14 bases lying between them. Looked up from germline, CDR1 is LNHDA and CDR2 is SQIVND (reference sequence). CDR3 residues: CASSIDGTEGPPLHF. CDR3 DNA sequence: TGTGCCAGTAGTATAGATGGTACAGAGGGTCCACCCCTCCACTTT. Complete variable domain (other parts from reference TRBV19 and TRBJ1-6): DGGITQSPKYLFRKEGQNVTLSCEQNLNHDAMYWYRQDPGQGLRLIYYSQIVNDFQKGDIAEGYSVSREKKESFPLTVTSAQKNPTAFYLCASSIDGTEGPPLHFGNGTRLTVT.

The J gene is TRBJ2-2, the V gene TRBV10-2; TRBD2 aligns across 7 bases. V shed 7 bases, J shed 6 bases, and the junction held 11 bases outside the gene matches. Germline lookup yields CDR1 WSHSY and CDR2 SAAADI. The length of the CDR3 is 15 residues. The DNA for the CDR3 is TGCGCCAGCATTCTCACTAGCGAGGGTTCCGGGGAGCTGTTTTTT. Its protein product is CASILTSEGSGELFF.

The genes are TRBV19 and TRBJ1-6; D possibly corresponds to TRBD1 (5 bases). The length of the CDR3 is 15 residues. The germline gives CDR1 LNHDA, CDR2 SQIVND (reference sequence). V was shortened by 6 bases and J by 5 bases, with 14 bases between the two germline ends. The CDR3 loop is CASRSRQGDNSPLHF. Written as DNA, the CDR3 is TGTGCCAGTAGGAGTCGGCAGGGTGATAATTCACCCCTCCACTTT. Complete variable domain (other parts from reference TRBV19 and TRBJ1-6): DGGITQSPKYLFRKEGQNVTLSCEQNLNHDAMYWYRQDPGQGLRLIYYSQIVNDFQKGDIAEGYSVSREKKESFPLTVTSAQKNPTAFYLCASRSRQGDNSPLHFGNGTRLTVT.

The chain combines TRBV5-1 with TRBJ2-7, with D possibly being TRBD1 (7 bases). This CDR3 spans 14 amino acids. V lost 3 bases and J 4 bases, leaving 14 bases between the germline ends. In germline, CDR1 is SGHRS, CDR2 YFSETQ. CDR3 coding DNA: TGCGCCAGCAGCTGGGAACAGGGGAGGTACGAGCAGTACTTC. Its translation: CASSWEQGRYEQYF.

The chain recombines TRBV19 with TRBJ2-7, with D possibly matching TRBD2 (6 bases). V was clipped by 3 bases and J by 2 bases, with 14 bases between them. Germline V gene sequence: CDR1 LNHDA, CDR2 SQIVND (reference sequence). This CDR3 is 15 amino acids long. CDR3 nucleotides: TGTGCCAGTAGTATTTCGGGGGTATCCCCCTACGAGCAGTACTTC. Translation: CASSISGVSPYEQYF.

This chain links TRBV10-2 with TRBJ2-2, with D maybe TRBD2 (5 bases). The CDR3 consists of 14 residues. CDR1 is WSHSY and CDR2 is SAAADI in the germline V gene. Trimming took 3 bases from V and 1 from J, leaving 6 bases between them. The CDR3 DNA is TGCGCCAGCAGTGAAAGCGGGAACACCGGGGAGCTGTTTTTT. Amino acids: CASSESGNTGELFF.

This chain links TRBV19 with TRBJ1-2, with TRBD1 as a possible D gene (5 bases). In germline, CDR1 is LNHDA, CDR2 SQIVND (reference sequence). V gave up 6 bases and J gave up 8 bases, with 16 bases separating them. The CDR3 spans 13 residues. The CDR3 protein is CASSPPQGRGYTF. The DNA of the CDR3 is TGTGCCAGTAGCCCCCCCCAGGGCAGGGGCTACACCTTC. The variable domain in full, with the rest retrieved from reference TRBV19 and TRBJ1-2, is DGGITQSPKYLFRKEGQNVTLSCEQNLNHDAMYWYRQDPGQGLRLIYYSQIVNDFQKGDIAEGYSVSREKKESFPLTVTSAQKNPTAFYLCASSPPQGRGYTFGSGTRLTVV.

The sample holds one count of this clone. The V gene is TRBV5-4, the J gene TRBJ1-2; TRBD1 matches at 12 bases. Per the germline V gene, CDR1 is SGHNT and CDR2 is YYREEE (reference sequence). The CDR3 extends over 16 amino acids. Germline trimming cut 5 bases from V and 6 bases from J; bases unmatched to any gene: 11. The CDR3 nucleotides are TGTGCCAGCAGTCGGGACAGGGGGCGTGAAGAGGATGGCTACACCTTC. Translation gives CASSRDRGREEDGYTF.

The count of this clone is one. The V gene is TRBV24-1, the J gene TRBJ1-2; D is possibly TRBD1 (5 bases). CDR3 length equals 13 residues. CDR1 is KGHDR, CDR2 SFDVKD, per germline. Trimming removed 6 bases from V and 8 bases from J, with 15 bases in between. Here the CDR3 reads CATSPRGGEGYTF. The CDR3 region has the DNA TGTGCCACCAGTCCGCGGGGGGGAGAGGGCTACACCTTC.

The chain links TRBV21-1 to TRBJ2-3; the table's D gene call, TRBD2, was not cross checked with the DNA. TRBV21-1 corresponds to a pseudogene. The CDR3 is 16 residues long. The CDR3: CASSKHATTSTDTQYF. CDR3 nucleotides: TGTGCCAGCAGCAAACACGCCACTACTAGCACAGATACGCAGTATTTT.

Of note for this clone: At the DNA level, this CDR3 is encoded by other sequences in the same sample as well. V and J are TRBV10-2 and TRBJ1-1; 7 positions match TRBD1. The CDR3 is 13 residues long. Germline assignment: CDR1 WSHSY and CDR2 SAAADI. Trimming removed 3 bases from V and 4 bases from J; junction bases left unmatched: 2. The chain's CDR3 is CASSEQGSTEAFF. Written as DNA, the CDR3 is TGCGCCAGCAGTGAACAGGGGTCCACTGAAGCTTTCTTT.

DNA of the CDR3: TGTGCCAGCAGCGAGACAGGGGGCGAGAACACTGAAGCTTTCTTT. It specifies CASSETGGENTEAFF. The chain is built from TRBV2 and TRBJ1-1; 10 bases map to TRBD1. Germline V gene sequence: CDR1 SNHLY, CDR2 FYNNEI. CDR3 size: 15 residues. V trimming: 6 bases; J trimming: 1 base; junction bases outside the gene matches: 5.

This chain uses TRBV5-1 with TRBJ2-3, with 10 bases that match TRBD2. This CDR3 comprises 17 residues. Trimming removed 6 bases from V and 3 bases from J; junction bases left unmatched: 13. CDR1 and CDR2 from the germline V gene are SGHRS and YFSETQ. The CDR3 nucleotides are TGCGCCAGCAACCACCAGCGGGGGGGCATTATTACAGATACGCAGTATTTT. Its translation is CASNHQRGGIITDTQYF.

This clone has just one count. The J gene is TRBJ2-7, the V gene TRBV19, with D perhaps matching TRBD2 (6 bases). The CDR3 spans 15 residues. The germline V and J ends were trimmed by 1 base and 7 bases, with 17 bases remaining between them. Germline assignment: CDR1 LNHDA and CDR2 SQIVND (reference sequence). The CDR3 DNA follows: TGTGCCAGTAGTATAGTGGCCGGGGGATGGAGTGAGCAGTACTTC. It is translated as CASSIVAGGWSEQYF.

CDR3 protein: CASSFPHGTGAYEQYF. In DNA form, the CDR3 reads TGTGCCAGCAGCTTTCCCCACGGGACAGGGGCCTACGAGCAGTACTTC. The chain employs TRBV11-2 and TRBJ2-7, with TRBD1 identical over 10 bases. Germline lookup yields CDR1 SGHAT and CDR2 FQNNGV. The CDR3 contains 16 residues. V trimming: 3 bases; J trimming: 2 bases; junction bases outside the gene matches: 7.

The rearrangement links TRBV6-5 to TRBJ1-1; possibly TRBD1 for D (5 bases). Germline CDR1 and CDR2: MNHEY and SVGAGI. The CDR3 sequence is 14 residues long. The ends were cut back, 2 bases at V and 4 bases at J, with 11 bases in the middle. In DNA, the CDR3 is TGTGCCAGCAGTTACGGACACGCATCCACTGAAGCTTTCTTT. This gives the protein CASSYGHASTEAFF.

This sequence joins TRBV9 and TRBJ2-5; TRBD2 agrees at 9 bases. CDR1 is SGDLS, CDR2 YYNGEE, per germline. J was trimmed by 0 bases and V by 0 bases; bases with no gene match: 9. CDR3 size: 18 residues. In DNA form, the CDR3 reads TGTGCCAGCAGCGTAGGTGGGCTAGCGGGGAGGTACCAAGAGACCCAGTACTTC. Its translation: CASSVGGLAGRYQETQYF.

The genes are TRBV29-1 and TRBJ2-7, with D possibly being TRBD1 (5 bases). In germline, CDR1 is SQVTM, CDR2 ANQGSEA. V was trimmed by 6 bases and J by 0 bases, leaving 18 bases between them. CDR3 size: 15 residues. CDR3 coding DNA: TGCAGCGTCACCCCACCCCAGGGTAGCTCCTACGAGCAGTACTTC. Translating it yields CSVTPPQGSSYEQYF.